The 28 T cell receptor beta chains below come from one sample, sequenced in a study of blood T cell repertoires in COVID-19. Assay: immunoSEQ multiplex PCR; the TCRdb copy retains only in-frame clones and omits some. The sample has 200,000 to 250,000 clones; 80% are singletons. The source material was PBMCs or T cells enriched from blood (not recorded which). The origin of the receptors is a woman between 35 and 50 years old with acute COVID-19.

The chain links TRBV19 to TRBJ2-3; a possible D gene is TRBD2 (5 bases). Trimming took off 5 bases at V and 0 bases at J, with 9 bases between the two ends. The CDR3 extends over 14 amino acids. Germline CDR1 is LNHDA and CDR2 is SQIVND (reference sequence). The CDR3 spells CASSSWESTDTQYF. The CDR3 DNA is TGTGCCAGTAGTTCGTGGGAGAGCACAGATACGCAGTATTTT. Looking up the rest from reference TRBV19 and TRBJ2-3 gives the full variable domain: DGGITQSPKYLFRKEGQNVTLSCEQNLNHDAMYWYRQDPGQGLRLIYYSQIVNDFQKGDIAEGYSVSREKKESFPLTVTSAQKNPTAFYLCASSSWESTDTQYFGPGTRLTVL.

This clone has more than one count but fewer than ten. V gene TRBV4-3 combines with J gene TRBJ2-7; 12 positions agree with TRBD1. V shed 0 bases and J 6 bases; nucleotides not matched to a gene: 6. Germline lookup yields CDR1 LGHNA and CDR2 YSLEER. The CDR3 sequence is 16 residues long. The CDR3 bases are TGCGCCAGCAGCCAAGATCTAGGGACAGGGGGCTCCGAGCAGTACTTC. It yields the protein CASSQDLGTGGSEQYF.

The V gene is TRBV5-1, the J gene TRBJ1-4; D unresolved. The V gene's germline CDR1 is SGHRS and CDR2 YFSETQ. The ends were cut back, 2 bases at V and 4 bases at J, with 6 bases in the middle. CDR3 length equals 13 residues. Here the CDR3 DNA reads TGCGCCAGCAGCTTTCAGGATAATGAAAAACTGTTTTTT. Its protein product is CASSFQDNEKLFF.

This clone was detected many times. The V and J genes are TRBV29-1 and TRBJ2-2, with 10 nucleotides matching TRBD1. Germline trimming cut 5 bases from V and 4 bases from J; bases unmatched to any gene: 4. The length of the CDR3 is 14 residues. CDR1 is SQVTM, CDR2 ANQGSEA, per germline. The CDR3 DNA is TGCAGCGTTCGGGGGACAGGGGTCACCGGGGAGCTGTTTTTT. Translating it yields CSVRGTGVTGELFF.

This clone has a single count. V and J are TRBV12-3 or TRBV12-4 and TRBJ1-1; D may be TRBD1 (5 bases). V was cut by 5 bases and J by 4 bases, with 11 bases left in between. This CDR3 region has 13 residues. The CDR3 here is CASSLSGGTEAFF. The CDR3 nucleotides are TGTGCCAGCAGTCTGAGCGGGGGCACTGAAGCTTTCTTT.

The V call is TRBV5-1, the J call TRBJ2-1; D gene uncertain. The V gene lost 1 base and the J gene lost 1 base, with 12 bases spanning the gap. This CDR3 is 16 amino acids long. The germline CDR1 and CDR2 sequences are SGHRS and YFSETQ. As DNA, the CDR3 is TGCGCCAGCAGCTTGTGGGCTGATTTATCCTACAATGAGCAGTTCTTC. Translation: CASSLWADLSYNEQFF.

J is TRBJ1-2 and V is TRBV5-1, with a tentative D call TRBD1 (5 bases). Trimming removed 2 bases from V and 3 bases from J, with 11 bases in between. Germline V gene sequence: CDR1 SGHRS, CDR2 YFSETQ. This CDR3 is 14 amino acids long. CDR3 nucleotide sequence: TGCGCCAGCAGCTTACTGGACACTGACTATGGCTACACCTTC. As protein: CASSLLDTDYGYTF.

The chain has TRBV27 and TRBJ2-7; the D gene is possibly TRBD2 (6 bases). Germline CDR1 MNHEY, CDR2 SMNVEV (reference sequence). There are 14 residues in the CDR3. V lost 7 bases and J 2 bases, leaving 15 bases between the germline ends. CDR3 sequence: CASTLRGGPYEQYF. CDR3 nucleotides: TGTGCCAGCACCTTAAGGGGAGGCCCCTACGAGCAGTACTTC.

The chain employs TRBV10-2 and TRBJ2-4, with D unresolved. The ends were cut back, 2 bases at V and 0 bases at J, with 11 bases in the middle. Germline V gene lookup returns CDR1 WSHSY and CDR2 SAAADI. The CDR3 sequence is 16 residues long. CDR3 region: CASSEGLLIAKNIQYF. CDR3 nucleotides: TGCGCCAGCAGTGAGGGTTTACTCATAGCCAAAAACATTCAGTACTTC.

The chain couples TRBV21-1 to TRBJ2-7; the D call of TRBD1 is as the table states it, not checked on the DNA. TRBV21-1 is a pseudogene. The CDR3 contains 17 residues. The CDR3 sequence: CASSKVPGRGLSYEQYF. CDR3 in DNA: TGTGCCAGCAGCAAAGTTCCAGGCAGGGGCCTCTCCTACGAGCAGTACTTC.

In this sample, this clone turned up a few times. The rearrangement uses TRBV18 and TRBJ1-4; D not resolved. Trimming took off 1 base at V and 1 base at J, with 7 bases between the two ends. This CDR3 spans 15 amino acids. The germline gives CDR1 KGHSH, CDR2 LQKENI. CDR3 DNA sequence: TGTGCCAGCTCACCACTAAGAGGAACTAATGAAAAACTGTTTTTT. Translating gives CASSPLRGTNEKLFF.

This chain's CDR3 is CAIRAGDSSYEQYF. For the CDR3, the DNA is TGTGCCATCAGGGCAGGCGACAGCTCCTACGAGCAGTACTTC. The chain links TRBV10-3 to TRBJ2-7; D is perhaps TRBD1 (5 bases). Germline CDR1 reads ENHRY; CDR2 reads SYGVKD. The CDR3 runs 14 residues. With 6 bases removed from V and 0 bases from J, the gap between germline ends came to 12 bases.

The genes are TRBV27 and TRBJ1-2; no reliable D call. V shed 0 bases and J shed 7 bases, with 21 bases lying between them. Germline V gene data show CDR1 as MNHEY and CDR2 as SMNVEV (reference sequence). The CDR3 runs to 17 residues. The CDR3 is CASSLSYDYDLPRGYTF. The CDR3 coding sequence is TGTGCCAGCAGTTTATCTTACGACTACGATCTTCCCCGTGGCTACACCTTC.

The chain combines TRBV29-1 with TRBJ1-2; weak D call: TRBD1 (5 bases). The CDR3 contains 10 residues. CDR1 and CDR2 from the germline V gene are SQVTM and ANQGSEA. V was shortened by 6 bases and J by 6 bases, with 8 bases between the two germline ends. DNA for the CDR3: TGCAGCGTGACAGAGCATGGCTACACCTTC. Protein product: CSVTEHGYTF.

J is TRBJ1-2 and V is TRBV29-1; TRBD1 matches at 8 bases. The CDR3 covers 13 residues. With V trimmed by 3 bases and J by 5 bases, 5 bases remained unmatched. Germline lookup yields CDR1 SQVTM and CDR2 ANQGSEA. CDR3 coding DNA: TGCAGCGTTGAGGCAGGGGGCGGGTATGGCTACACCTTC. It translates to CSVEAGGGYGYTF.

This clone has a count of ten or more. The chain employs TRBV28 and TRBJ1-6, with TRBD1 matching over 7 bases. This CDR3 comprises 13 residues. Trimming cost V 10 bases and J 10 bases; bases outside gene matches: 10. Germline CDR1 reads MDHEN; CDR2 reads SYDVKM. The CDR3 sequence is CATNGDSGSPLHF. CDR3 DNA: TGTGCCACCAATGGGGACAGTGGCTCACCCCTCCACTTT.

There are a few counts of this clone. The rearrangement uses TRBV5-1 and TRBJ1-2; D is undetermined. Trimming stripped 2 bases from V and 3 bases from J, with 5 bases between. The CDR3 covers 12 residues. CDR1 and CDR2 (germline): SGHRS, YFSETQ. This CDR3 reads CASSFRDYGYTF. For the CDR3, the DNA is TGCGCCAGCAGCTTCCGGGACTATGGCTACACCTTC.

The rearrangement links TRBV19 to TRBJ2-7; TRBD1 aligns across 11 bases. This CDR3 has 15 amino acids. Trimming removed 4 bases from V and 2 bases from J; junction bases left unmatched: 4. The V gene's germline CDR1 is LNHDA and CDR2 SQIVND (reference sequence). CDR3 nucleotides: TGTGCCAGTAGTAACCCGGGACAGGGGGCCTACGAGCAGTACTTC. Translating gives CASSNPGQGAYEQYF.

The gene calls are TRBV5-1 and TRBJ2-7; 9 bases map to TRBD1. V lost 2 bases to trimming and J lost 6 bases; unmatched junction nucleotides: 6. CDR1 and CDR2 from the germline V gene are SGHRS and YFSETQ. The CDR3 spans 14 residues. Here the CDR3 DNA reads TGCGCCAGCAGCTTACAACAGGGGGCCAGCGAGCAGTACTTC. Residues: CASSLQQGASEQYF.

V is TRBV25-1 and J is TRBJ2-3; TRBD1 might be the D (7 bases). There are 16 residues in the CDR3. Germline-derived CDR1 and CDR2 are MGHDK and SYGVNS. Trimming took 3 bases from V and 6 from J, leaving 19 bases between them. CDR3 residues: CASSEVEARGRDTQYF. CDR3 bases: TGTGCCAGCAGTGAGGTAGAGGCCAGGGGGAGGGATACGCAGTATTTT.

This rearrangement joins TRBV28 to TRBJ2-1, with 9 bases identical to TRBD2. With 6 bases clipped from V and 7 bases from J, the junction kept 7 bases outside the gene matches. Germline-derived CDR1 and CDR2 are MDHEN and SYDVKM. This CDR3 is built from 14 residues. The CDR3 DNA reads TGTGCCAGCAGGGTAGCGGGAGTAGGGAATGAGCAGTTCTTC. Protein sequence: CASRVAGVGNEQFF.

This sequence joins TRBV5-5 and TRBJ1-5, with 8 bases aligning to TRBD1. The CDR3 length is 13 residues. With 4 bases clipped from V and 7 bases from J, the junction kept 4 bases outside the gene matches. CDR1 and CDR2 (germline): SGHKS, YYEKEE (reference sequence). The DNA of the CDR3 is TGTGCCAGCAGCCTGGACAGGGTCCAGCCCCAGCATTTT. Its protein product is CASSLDRVQPQHF. Full variable domain (outside the CDR3, taken from reference TRBV5-5 and TRBJ1-5): DAGVTQSPTHLIKTRGQQVTLRCSPISGHKSVSWYQQVLGQGPQFIFQYYEKEERGRGNFPDRFSARQFPNYSSELNVNALLLGDSALYLCASSLDRVQPQHFGDGTRLSIL.

The CDR3 protein is CSVSQGSNQPQHF. The CDR3 DNA follows: TGCAGCGTGTCACAGGGAAGCAATCAGCCCCAGCATTTT. The V call is TRBV29-1, the J call TRBJ1-5; D possibly corresponds to TRBD1 (6 bases). Germline V gene sequence: CDR1 SQVTM, CDR2 ANQGSEA. The CDR3 is made up of 13 amino acids. With 6 bases removed from V and 1 base from J, the gap between germline ends came to 10 bases.

The genes are TRBV6-5 and TRBJ2-6; D is perhaps TRBD2 (5 bases). Germline V gene sequence: CDR1 MNHEY, CDR2 SVGAGI. The CDR3 is 14 amino acids. The ends were cut back, 7 bases at V and 4 bases at J, with 11 bases in the middle. Here the CDR3 DNA reads TGTGCCAGCACGGGGTCCTGGGGGGCCAACGTCCTGACTTTC. This codes for CASTGSWGANVLTF.

The chain employs TRBV30 and TRBJ1-1; 11 bases map to TRBD1. The CDR3 consists of 15 residues. V lost 4 bases, J lost 3 bases, and 7 bases stayed unmatched. Germline values: CDR1 GTSNPN, CDR2 SVGIG (reference sequence). The CDR3 nucleotides read TGTGCCTGGACCCTAGGGGGACAGGGGGACACTGAAGCTTTCTTT. It yields the protein CAWTLGGQGDTEAFF.

In DNA, the CDR3 is TGTGCCAGCAGCGCCAGGGGAAGCTCTGGGGCCAACGTCCTGACTTTC. Protein product: CASSARGSSGANVLTF. The chain joins TRBV7-2 to TRBJ2-6; D might be TRBD1 (6 bases). The CDR3 length is 16 residues. Trimming left V 5 bases short and J 0 bases short, with 11 bases between. CDR1 and CDR2 from the germline V gene are SGHTA and FQGNSA.

This clone showed up just once. This chain joins TRBV9 and TRBJ2-3; D not certain. Germline assignment: CDR1 SGDLS and CDR2 YYNGEE. This CDR3 is built from 14 residues. Deletions cut 2 bases from V and 8 bases from J, with 15 bases between. The DNA of the CDR3 is TGTGCCAGCAGCGTGCCGACGGAAACGGGTACGCAGTATTTT. Protein: CASSVPTETGTQYF.

This sequence joins TRBV4-3 and TRBJ2-7; TRBD2 matches 7 bases. CDR1 is LGHNA, CDR2 YSLEER, per germline. The CDR3 covers 15 residues. The CDR3 is CPRRRGVGSPYEQYF. Written as DNA, the CDR3 is TGCCCCCGCCGCCGGGGGGTAGGCAGTCCCTACGAGCAGTACTTC.